This record concerns one TCR beta chain sequence. This entry belongs to a study of blood T cell repertoires in COVID-19. Authors' methods: Nucleated cell counts were estimated from reference gene primer amplification. Repertoires were generated with immunoSEQ multiplex PCR, while TCRdb's copy carries only in-frame clones and drops some. Clonal size and the V and J genes are those of that table, whereas D and trimming came from the DNA. This repertoire shows about 120,000 clones, 78% found once; its top ten account for under 3%. Unmatched junction bases numbered 8, after V lost 4 bases and J lost 0 bases. CDR1 SGHRS and CDR2 YFSETQ come from the germline V gene. The CDR3 runs 16 residues.

This clonotype was sampled from a man between 65 and 85 years old with acute or convalescent COVID-19. The chain employs TRBV5-1 and TRBJ2-3; TRBD2 matches at 7 bases. Specimen: peripheral blood. The CDR3, as DNA: TGCGCCAGCAGCCGCGGGACTACCCCTAGCACAGATACGCAGTATTTT. Protein product: CASSRGTTPSTDTQYF.